The 24 T cell receptor beta chains reported below all come from one sample, sequenced in a study of blood T cells in healthy people across ages (dated by TCRdb to about 2015). The method was 5' RACE. Sequencing was performed on an Illumina HiSeq 2500. A second PCR of roughly 6 to 11 cycles was run with a J-beta primer mix and a sample-barcoded 5' primer. TCRdb passed the public sequencing reads through fastp at Q25 and MiXCR, retaining productive beta sequences. Each entry is one CDR3 protein sequence, shown with its most common DNA and genes. The sample data list around 1.7 million distinct CDR3 sequences, and 28% of these were observed just once. Together, the top ten hold 7.7% of the sample. Material for sequencing was blood. The receptors here all came from a woman in her thirties in good health.

Note on this clonotype: A read error may produce the germline difference seen at one junction end. The J gene is TRBJ2-4, the V gene TRBV28; D call uncertain. The end of the DNA is better explained by TRBJ2-7, so the J call may be wrong. This CDR3 comprises 12 residues. Germline values: CDR1 MDHEN, CDR2 SYDVKM. The CDR3 DNA is TGTGTCAGCTCGTCCAAACCTTACGAGCAGTACTTC. Its translation: CVSSSKPYEQYF.

There are a few counts of this clonotype. The genes are TRBV5-1 and TRBJ2-7; 7 bases are a match to TRBD1. In germline, CDR1 is SGHRS, CDR2 YFSETQ. The V and J ends lost 9 bases and 1 base, in that order; junction bases with no gene match: 10. The CDR3 spans 14 residues. The CDR3 spells CATQTGTESYEQYF. Written as DNA, the CDR3 is TGCGCCACCCAGACCGGGACAGAGTCCTACGAGCAGTACTTC.

This clonotype was counted only a few times. CDR3 protein: CASSLDWDRVNEQFF. The CDR3 DNA reads TGTGCCAGCAGCTTAGACTGGGACAGGGTCAATGAGCAGTTCTTC. The chain couples TRBV7-2 to TRBJ2-1; 9 bases are shared with TRBD1. This CDR3 is 15 amino acids long. Per germline, CDR1 SGHTA and CDR2 FQGNSA. V was pared by 1 base and J by 6 bases, with 4 bases of the junction left unmatched.

The chain joins TRBV5-6 to TRBJ2-3; 8 bases match TRBD1. CDR3 length: 14 residues. From germline, CDR1 is SGHDT and CDR2 YYEEEE. The ends lost 10 bases at V and 3 bases at J; junction bases unmatched: 10. CDR3 region: CAGSDRGRTDTQYF. CDR3 in DNA: TGTGCCGGATCCGACAGGGGACGGACAGATACGCAGTATTTT.

CDR3 region: CASSYAGGDYGYTF. CDR3 sequence (DNA): TGTGCCAGCAGTTACGCCGGGGGCGACTATGGCTACACCTTC. The chain carries TRBV6-2 or TRBV6-3 and TRBJ1-2, with D maybe TRBD1 (6 bases). The CDR3 loop spans 14 amino acids. V lost 2 bases and J lost 3, with 10 bases in between. Germline-derived CDR1 and CDR2 are MNHEY and SVGEGT.

This clonotype came up a few times. The rearrangement links TRBV5-1 to TRBJ2-3; D not resolved. The ends were cut back, 5 bases at V and 5 bases at J, with 9 bases in the middle. There are 12 residues in the CDR3. From germline, CDR1 is SGHRS and CDR2 YFSETQ. The CDR3 here is CASSQGQDTQYF. The CDR3 DNA sequence: TGCGCCAGCAGTCAAGGGCAAGATACGCAGTATTTT.

This clonotype was seen a few times. The chain joins TRBV6-5 to TRBJ1-1, with 9 nucleotides matching TRBD1. From germline, CDR1 is MNHEY and CDR2 SVGAGI. V shed 6 bases and J 8 bases; nucleotides not matched to a gene: 13. CDR3 length: 15 amino acids. The CDR3 loop reads CASSDTGTGNSEAFF. The CDR3 DNA reads as TGTGCCAGCAGCGATACCGGGACAGGGAATTCGGAAGCTTTCTTT.

This chain joins TRBV3-1 and TRBJ2-1, with D unresolved. The CDR3 covers 11 residues. Trimming took 3 bases from V and 12 from J, leaving 9 bases between them. Germline values: CDR1 LGHDT, CDR2 YNNKEL (reference sequence). The CDR3 coding sequence is TGTGCCAGCAGCCAGATGGAAACGCAGTTCTTC. It is translated as CASSQMETQFF.

This clonotype was counted ten times or more. The chain employs TRBV27 and TRBJ2-6; 8 bases are a match to TRBD1. J was trimmed by 4 bases and V by 11 bases; bases with no gene match: 13. The germline V gene has CDR1 MNHEY and CDR2 SMNVEV (reference sequence). This CDR3 has 16 amino acids. CDR3 residues: CAGRTGRSIGANVLTF. The CDR3 region has the DNA TGTGCCGGACGGACAGGGAGGTCGATAGGGGCCAACGTCCTGACTTTC.

This clonotype was found a few times. V is TRBV18 and J is TRBJ2-1; 9 bases agree with TRBD2. The CDR3 has 16 residues. The junction had 3 bases not matched to a gene; V was cut back by 3 bases and J by 0 bases. Germline values: CDR1 KGHSH, CDR2 LQKENI. CDR3: CASSPEAGGSYNEQFF. As DNA, the CDR3 is TGTGCCAGCTCACCGGAAGCGGGAGGCTCCTACAATGAGCAGTTCTTC.

This clonotype was seen only a few times. This sequence joins TRBV9 and TRBJ1-2; D is uncertain. Germline V gene sequence: CDR1 SGDLS, CDR2 YYNGEE. The CDR3 extends over 13 amino acids. The V end was cut by 0 bases, the J end by 4 bases, with 7 bases between. This chain's CDR3 is CASSVDRFYGYTF. In DNA, the CDR3 is TGTGCCAGCAGCGTAGATCGTTTCTATGGCTACACCTTC.

This clonotype was observed many times. The gene calls are TRBV28 and TRBJ2-3; the D is unclear. Germline V gene lookup returns CDR1 MDHEN and CDR2 SYDVKM. The CDR3 spans 15 residues. V shed 8 bases and J shed 3 bases, with 18 bases lying between them. The chain's CDR3 is CASGWGREKTDTQYF. The CDR3 DNA reads as TGTGCCAGCGGTTGGGGTAGAGAGAAGACAGATACGCAGTATTTT.

The chain links TRBV12-3 or TRBV12-4 to TRBJ2-5; 10 bases fit TRBD2. The CDR3 has 11 amino acids. CDR3 in amino acids: CASGRSETQYF. In DNA form, the CDR3 reads TGTGCTAGCGGGAGGTCGGAGACCCAGTACTTC.

This clonotype was seen a few times. This chain joins TRBV4-1 and TRBJ2-7, with TRBD2 matching over 10 bases. The trim removed 0 bases at V and 6 bases at J, leaving 5 bases unmatched. Looked up from germline, CDR1 is MGHRA and CDR2 is YSYEKL. There are 15 residues in the CDR3. Here the CDR3 reads CASSQEGLAVSEQYF. The CDR3 DNA reads as TGCGCCAGCAGCCAAGAAGGACTAGCGGTAAGCGAGCAGTACTTC.

This chain uses TRBV7-2 with TRBJ2-1; D perhaps matches TRBD2 (5 bases). Germline lookup yields CDR1 SGHTA and CDR2 FQGNSA. V dropped 3 bases and J dropped 0 bases, with 15 bases sitting between them. The CDR3 contains 17 residues. CDR3 in amino acids: CASSFRAVRSSYNEQFF. CDR3 nucleotide sequence: TGTGCCAGCAGCTTCAGAGCGGTACGAAGCTCCTACAATGAGCAGTTCTTC.

This rearrangement joins TRBV19 to TRBJ1-2, with a tentative D call TRBD1 (5 bases). Germline V gene data show CDR1 as LNHDA and CDR2 as SQIVND (reference sequence). There are 15 residues in the CDR3. Deletions cut 7 bases from V and 4 bases from J, with 19 bases between. CDR3 residues: CASTDRSGGTYGYTF. CDR3 in DNA: TGTGCCAGTACCGATAGAAGTGGGGGTACCTATGGCTACACCTTC.

This clonotype was seen a handful of times. J is TRBJ1-2 and V is TRBV30; D is unclear. CDR3 length equals 12 residues. CDR1 and CDR2 from the germline V gene are GTSNPN and SVGIG (reference sequence). The ends were cut back, 2 bases at V and 6 bases at J, with 10 bases in the middle. The DNA of the CDR3 is TGTGCCTGGAGTACCCAGGTGGATGGCTACACCTTC. Residues: CAWSTQVDGYTF.

The chain links TRBV18 to TRBJ1-1; D unresolved. Per germline, CDR1 KGHSH and CDR2 LQKENI. Trimming stripped 9 bases from V and 6 bases from J, with 17 bases between. This CDR3 comprises 13 residues. The CDR3 DNA reads as TGTGCCAGTTCCGTCGAGTTAATCTCTGAAGCTTTCTTT. Protein product: CASSVELISEAFF.

This clonotype came up many times. V usage is TRBV20-1 and J usage is TRBJ2-5; D remains unclear. This CDR3 has 13 amino acids. Between the trimmed V and J ends, which lost 2 bases and 8 bases, there was a span of 15 bases. The germline gives CDR1 DFQATT, CDR2 SNEGSKA (reference sequence). CDR3 sequence: CSARPGTFETQYF. Written as DNA, the CDR3 is TGCAGTGCTAGACCCGGAACCTTTGAAACCCAGTACTTC.

The rearrangement uses TRBV20-1 and TRBJ2-1, with 14 bases lining up with TRBD2. From germline, CDR1 is DFQATT and CDR2 SNEGSKA (reference sequence). V shed 5 bases and J 0 bases; nucleotides not matched to a gene: 9. This CDR3 is built from 18 residues. CDR3 in amino acids: CSAPGLAGGLSSYNEQFF. Here the CDR3 DNA reads TGCAGTGCTCCTGGACTAGCGGGGGGCCTGAGCTCCTACAATGAGCAGTTCTTC.

To note about this clonotype: This sequence may be a read error, since a much larger clone differs from it by one base. This chain connects TRBV29-1 to TRBJ2-1; 10 nucleotides match TRBD2. The CDR3 has 13 amino acids. Germline CDR1 SQVTM, CDR2 ANQGSEA. CDR3 loop: CSVSGGVDNGQFF. CDR3 nucleotide sequence: TGCAGCGTGAGCGGGGGGGTTGACAATGGGCAGTTCTTC.

The chain recombines TRBV5-6 with TRBJ2-3, with D perhaps matching TRBD2 (7 bases). The CDR3 is made up of 17 amino acids. Germline-derived CDR1 and CDR2 are SGHDT and YYEEEE. V lost 2 bases and J lost 0, with 16 bases in between. For the CDR3, the DNA is TGTGCCAGCAGCTTTTGGGCGGGGGCTACTAGCACAGATACGCAGTATTTT. Protein product: CASSFWAGATSTDTQYF.

The chain employs TRBV9 and TRBJ1-2; a possible D gene is TRBD1 (5 bases). The length of the CDR3 is 15 residues. Germline-derived CDR1 and CDR2 are SGDLS and YYNGEE. V dropped 0 bases and J dropped 4 bases, with 13 bases sitting between them. The CDR3 DNA sequence: TGTGCCAGCAGCGTAGAGTTCGGGGGAAGCTATGGCTACACCTTC. Translation gives CASSVEFGGSYGYTF.

This clonotype was counted at least ten times. The genes are TRBV11-2 and TRBJ2-7; 9 bases fit TRBD2. From germline, CDR1 is SGHAT and CDR2 FQNNGV. After removal of 5 bases from V and 6 bases from J, the junction contained 8 bases not matched to a gene. The CDR3 consists of 14 residues. The CDR3 DNA follows: TGTGCCAGCAGCCTAGCGGGGAATAGGCGCGAGCAGTACTTC. Translation gives CASSLAGNRREQYF.